The 10 T cell receptor beta chains in this list originate from one sample, sequenced in a study of blood T cell repertoires in COVID-19. Using immunoSEQ multiplex PCR, the repertoire was profiled, and TCRdb retains in-frame clones only, with some absent. The table records about 87,000 clones, about 85% of them present only once. The sample was peripheral blood. Every receptor here comes from a woman aged 80 or older with COVID-19, enrolled during active disease.

Concerning this clone: The sample contains more than one DNA sequence encoding this CDR3. The chain is built from TRBV5-1 and TRBJ2-1; maybe TRBD2 (6 bases). CDR3 size: 13 residues. V dropped 5 bases and J dropped 4 bases, with 10 bases sitting between them. Germline CDR1 is SGHRS and CDR2 is YFSETQ. Here the CDR3 reads CASSRDSYNEQFF. CDR3 sequence (DNA): TGCGCCAGCAGTCGGGACTCGTACAATGAGCAGTTCTTC.

The rearrangement links TRBV6-5 to TRBJ1-5, with D uncertain. With 7 bases removed from V and 4 bases from J, the gap between germline ends came to 11 bases. The germline CDR1 and CDR2 sequences are MNHEY and SVGAGI. The CDR3 contains 13 residues. CDR3 in DNA: TGTGCCAGCATATCTACCGGGAATCAGCCCCAGCATTTT. Translation gives CASISTGNQPQHF.

The rearrangement joins TRBV24-1 to TRBJ1-2; 7 bases agree with TRBD1. The junction had 3 bases not matched to a gene; V was cut back by 10 bases and J by 2 bases. The germline CDR1 and CDR2 sequences are KGHDR and SFDVKD. The CDR3 covers 12 residues. The CDR3 coding sequence is TGTGCCACACGGGACAGCAACTATGGCTACACCTTC. It codes for CATRDSNYGYTF.

This clone was counted only a few times. The chain recombines TRBV19 with TRBJ1-2; D is possibly TRBD1 (6 bases). CDR1 is LNHDA, CDR2 SQIVND, per germline (reference sequence). This CDR3 is 16 amino acids long. Trimming removed 6 bases at V and 5 bases at J, with 22 bases between. The DNA for the CDR3 is TGTGCCAGTAGGACTGCCCTAGAGGGGGAGAGGTATGGCTACACCTTC. It translates to CASRTALEGERYGYTF.

The gene calls are TRBV21-1 and TRBJ2-7; whether TRBD1, the table's D call, matches the DNA was not checked. TRBV21-1 is assigned pseudogene status. The CDR3 has 13 residues. The CDR3 DNA reads TGTGCCAGCATCCCGACAGGGGCCTACGAGCAGTACTTC. Protein: CASIPTGAYEQYF.

This clone showed up just once. Other DNA sequences within the sample encode an identical CDR3. The V and J genes are TRBV11-2 and TRBJ2-5; TRBD2 matches 8 bases. V shed 1 base and J 5 bases; nucleotides not matched to a gene: 3. This CDR3 spans 14 amino acids. The germline gives CDR1 SGHAT, CDR2 FQNNGV. The chain's CDR3 is CASSLAGGPETQYF. Here the CDR3 DNA reads TGTGCCAGCAGCTTAGCGGGGGGGCCTGAGACCCAGTACTTC.

The gene calls are TRBV9 and TRBJ2-7; possible D gene TRBD2, 6 bases. V lost 0 bases, J lost 5 bases, and 21 bases lay in between. The germline V gene encodes CDR1 SGDLS and CDR2 YYNGEE. There are 17 residues in the CDR3. The DNA for the CDR3 is TGTGCCAGCAGCGTAGACCTGCTTGGGGCGGGACCGGACGAGCAGTACTTC. It is translated as CASSVDLLGAGPDEQYF.

The chain links TRBV9 to TRBJ2-2, with D perhaps matching TRBD2 (6 bases). Germline CDR1 SGDLS, CDR2 YYNGEE. The CDR3 contains 16 residues. V was trimmed by 4 bases and J by 3 bases, leaving 16 bases between them. CDR3 amino acids: CASSPVAWGDTGELFF. Here the CDR3 DNA reads TGTGCCAGCAGCCCAGTTGCCTGGGGGGACACCGGGGAGCTGTTTTTT.

The CDR3 DNA is TGTGCCAGCAGTTTATATTGGGGGGACTGGAGCTCCTATAATTCACCCCTCCACTTT. It specifies CASSLYWGDWSSYNSPLHF. This chain joins TRBV27 and TRBJ1-6, with D possibly matching TRBD1 (5 bases). V was pared by 1 base and J by 0 bases, with 16 bases between. The CDR3 totals 19 residues. Germline V CDR1 and CDR2: MNHEY, SMNVEV (reference sequence).

The chain couples TRBV5-6 to TRBJ1-5; D is uncertain. The CDR3 runs to 16 residues. Germline V gene lookup returns CDR1 SGHDT and CDR2 YYEEEE. V was clipped by 1 base and J by 2 bases, with 13 bases between them. CDR3 residues: CASSLNALYGNQPQHF. The CDR3 DNA reads TGTGCCAGCAGCTTGAATGCGTTATACGGCAATCAGCCCCAGCATTTT.